This TCR beta chain appears in the sequencing data of a study of OX40 agonist ivuxolimab in advanced cancers. Overall study: With ivuxolimab, an agonistic anti-OX40 (CD134) antibody, patients were treated. Partial responses were achieved by three patients, one with hepatocellular carcinoma and two with cutaneous melanoma.

Sequenced by immunoSEQ multiplex PCR; TCRdb stores in-frame clones only, minus some. The table shows 50,000 to 55,000 clones, with roughly 84% occurring only once. Trimming took off 4 bases at V and 7 bases at J, with 13 bases between the two ends. This CDR3 has 12 residues. In germline, CDR1 is SQVTM, CDR2 ANQGSEA. This clone was found a few times. The V call is TRBV29-1, the J call TRBJ1-2, with D unresolved. The receptor's source is an adult with an advanced solid tumor such as melanoma, head and neck, liver or kidney cancer. Sequences were derived from CD4+ or CD8+ T cells sorted from blood, sampled in a trial of the OX40 agonist ivuxolimab. The CDR3: CSVVGGLGGYTF. The CDR3 DNA reads TGCAGCGTTGTAGGCGGATTAGGTGGCTACACCTTC.